Presented here are 9 T cell receptor beta chains from one specimen sequenced in a study of blood T cell repertoires in COVID-19. Measured with immunoSEQ multiplex PCR; TCRdb has only the in-frame clones, and not every one. Here the sample spans about 180,000 clones, roughly 84% being singletons. Sequencing input: PBMCs or T cells enriched from blood (not recorded which). The source of these receptors is a woman aged 45-59 years who had recovered from COVID-19.

The V gene is TRBV12-3 or TRBV12-4, the J gene TRBJ1-5; tentative D call: TRBD1 (6 bases). The V gene lost 3 bases and the J gene lost 7 bases, with 10 bases spanning the gap. This CDR3 has 13 residues. The CDR3 region has the DNA TGTGCCAGCAGTTTGGGGGCAGGGCAGCCCCAGCATTTT. This sequence encodes CASSLGAGQPQHF.

V gene TRBV9 combines with J gene TRBJ2-6; the match to TRBD1 covers 11 bases. Trimming took 0 bases from V and 2 from J; bases not matched to a gene: 4. This CDR3 contains 18 residues. CDR1 is SGDLS and CDR2 is YYNGEE in the germline V gene. For the CDR3, the DNA is TGTGCCAGCAGCGTAGTAGGACAGGGGGCTACTGGGGCCAACGTCCTGACTTTC. It yields the protein CASSVVGQGATGANVLTF.

This sequence joins TRBV28 and TRBJ2-2; 13 bases match TRBD2. Trimming at V came to 4 bases and at J to 1 base, leaving 9 bases not matched to a gene. Germline V gene data show CDR1 as MDHEN and CDR2 as SYDVKM. The CDR3 spans 19 residues. This chain's CDR3 is CASSSRGTSGRGNTGELFF. The CDR3 DNA reads as TGTGCCAGCAGTTCCCGGGGCACTAGCGGGAGGGGGAACACCGGGGAGCTGTTTTTT.

The chain combines TRBV27 with TRBJ1-6, with 11 nucleotides matching TRBD1. CDR1 MNHEY and CDR2 SMNVEV come from the germline V gene (reference sequence). The CDR3 is 16 residues long. Unmatched junction bases numbered 6, after V lost 4 bases and J lost 7 bases. The CDR3 nucleotides read TGTGCCAGCAGTTCTCCCCGGGACAGGGGGAATTCACCCCTCCACTTT. Its protein is CASSSPRDRGNSPLHF.

The rearrangement joins TRBV18 to TRBJ2-5, with 8 bases fitting TRBD1. Trimming removed 2 bases from V and 0 bases from J; junction bases left unmatched: 2. This CDR3 region has 15 residues. Germline V gene data show CDR1 as KGHSH and CDR2 as LQKENI. CDR3 sequence: CASSPRTGNQETQYF. CDR3 sequence (DNA): TGTGCCAGCTCACCAAGGACAGGGAACCAAGAGACCCAGTACTTC. Looking up the rest from reference TRBV18 and TRBJ2-5 gives the full variable domain: NAGVMQNPRHLVRRRGQEARLRCSPMKGHSHVYWYRQLPEEGLKFMVYLQKENIIDESGMPKERFSAEFPKEGPSILRIQQVVRGDSAAYFCASSPRTGNQETQYFGPGTRLLVL.

The chain has TRBV3-1 (or the pseudogene TRBV3-2) and TRBJ2-7, with 10 bases identical to TRBD1. Germline V lookup: CDR1 LGHDT, CDR2 YNNKEL (reference sequence). J lost 0 bases, V lost 6 bases, and 5 bases had no gene match. The CDR3 sequence is 15 residues long. DNA for the CDR3: TGTGCCAGCAGATTGACAGGGGGCGCCTCCTACGAGCAGTACTTC. This sequence encodes CASRLTGGASYEQYF.

The genes are TRBV6-2 or TRBV6-3 and TRBJ2-7; no clear D gene. This CDR3 region has 12 residues. Germline CDR1 reads MNHEY; CDR2 reads SVGEGT. Trimming removed 6 bases from V and 6 bases from J, with 12 bases in between. The CDR3 sequence: CASSQSRGEQYF. CDR3 coding DNA: TGTGCCAGCAGCCAGAGCCGAGGCGAGCAGTACTTC.

The CDR3 loop is CASSYGTGRGDTQYF. The DNA for the CDR3 is TGTGCCAGCAGTTACGGGACCGGGAGAGGAGATACGCAGTATTTT. The chain carries TRBV6-5 and TRBJ2-3; a possible D gene is TRBD2 (6 bases). V was pared by 2 bases and J by 5 bases, with 14 bases between. Per germline, CDR1 MNHEY and CDR2 SVGAGI. The CDR3 runs 15 residues.

This chain joins TRBV3-1 (or the pseudogene TRBV3-2) and TRBJ2-5; TRBD2 matches 8 bases. Trimming at V came to 1 base and at J to 2 bases, leaving 0 bases not matched to a gene. CDR1 LGHDT and CDR2 YNNKEL come from the germline V gene (reference sequence). This CDR3 spans 14 amino acids. CDR3 loop: CASSQAGGQETQYF. The CDR3 region has the DNA TGTGCCAGCAGCCAAGCGGGAGGGCAAGAGACCCAGTACTTC.